Listed below are T cell receptor beta chains from one sample, sequenced in a study of cytomegalovirus exposure and HLA in healthy donors. Only in-frame clones appear in the TCRdb table, and some are missing; sequencing was by immunoSEQ multiplex PCR. Of about 180,000 clones listed, about 80% are singletons. The specimen was PBMCs. These receptors were collected from a man aged 40-49 years in good health and CMV-seropositive. The CDR3 runs from the conserved cysteine through the conserved F or W. D genes are given only for firm matches. Expanded clones are given a class, and other clones once, few, many or no size at all.

j_call | clone_size | v_call | d_call | cdr3_aa | cdr3_nt
TRBJ2-7 | NA | TRBV6-5 | NA | CASSYSGGLTYEQYF | TGTGCCAGCAGTTACTCTGGCGGCCTGACCTACGAGCAGTACTTC
TRBJ2-7 | NA | TRBV2 | TRBD1 | CASRTGTGSYEQYF | TGTGCCAGCCGCACGGGGACAGGTTCGTACGAGCAGTACTTC
TRBJ1-2 | NA | TRBV6-5 | NA | CASSEGQVYGYTF | TGTGCCAGCAGTGAGGGACAAGTCTATGGCTACACCTTC
TRBJ1-5 | few | TRBV1 | NA | CTSSQGGMGRGNQPQHF | TGCACCAGCAGCCAAGGGGGAATGGGGAGGGGCAATCAGCCCCAGCATTTT
TRBJ2-1 | once | TRBV2 | TRBD2 | CASSGSSAGALFF | TGTGCCAGCAGCGGGAGCAGTGCGGGAGCGCTGTTCTTC
TRBJ2-6 | NA | TRBV5-1 | NA | CASSLAPAGTGANVLTF | TGCGCCAGCAGCTTGGCCCCTGCGGGTACTGGGGCCAACGTCCTGACTTTC
TRBJ2-1 | NA | TRBV9 | NA | CASSVVASSREQFF | TGTGCCAGCAGCGTAGTGGCTAGCTCCCGGGAGCAGTTCTTC
TRBJ2-1 | once | TRBV29-1 | TRBD2 | CSGRFSGSYEQFF | TGCAGCGGAAGGTTTAGCGGGAGCTATGAGCAGTTCTTC
TRBJ2-7 | NA | TRBV5-1 | TRBD2 | CASSLAGLAYREQYF | TGCGCCAGCAGCTTGGCGGGACTAGCGTACCGAGAGCAGTACTTC
TRBJ2-3 | NA | TRBV7-6 | NA | CASSLGTSTDTQYF | TGTGCCAGCAGCTTGGGGACTAGCACAGATACGCAGTATTTT
TRBJ1-3 | NA | TRBV5-1 | NA | CASSLGGSSGNTIYF | TGCGCCAGCAGCTTGGGAGGCAGCTCTGGAAACACCATATATTTT
TRBJ2-1 | few | TRBV5-1 | TRBD2 | CASSIAGSGNNEQFF | TGCGCCAGCAGCATCGCGGGGAGCGGGAACAATGAGCAGTTCTTC
TRBJ2-5 | NA | TRBV28 | NA | CASMQRLKETQYF | TGTGCCAGCATGCAGCGATTAAAAGAGACCCAGTACTTC
TRBJ2-6 | NA | TRBV5-6 | NA | CASSSVTNVLTF | TGTGCCAGCAGCTCAGTAACCAACGTCCTGACTTTC
TRBJ2-7 | NA | TRBV21-1 | NA | CASSTTGVDVYEQYF | TGTGCCAGCAGCACGACAGGGGTTGATGTCTACGAGCAGTACTTC
TRBJ1-5 | NA | TRBV2 | NA | CASHRDKRRPQHF | TGTGCCAGCCACCGGGACAAAAGACGACCCCAGCATTTT
TRBJ1-2 | few | TRBV6-1 | TRBD1 | CASSLAGTGNYGYTF | TGTGCCAGCAGTCTGGCCGGGACAGGGAACTATGGCTACACCTTC
TRBJ2-2 | NA | TRBV7-3 | TRBD1 | CASSFRDRGAGELFF | TGTGCCAGCAGCTTCCGGGACAGGGGTGCTGGGGAGCTGTTTTTT
TRBJ2-1 | NA | TRBV4-2 | TRBD2 | CASSQGSGLAGEDEQFF | TGTGCCAGCAGCCAAGGGTCGGGACTAGCGGGAGAGGATGAGCAGTTCTTC
TRBJ2-7 | few | TRBV6-1 | NA | CASSEVQSAAYEQYF | TGTGCCAGCAGTGAAGTGCAGAGTGCGGCGTACGAGCAGTACTTC